These 13 T cell receptor beta chains were sequenced from one sample in a study of CD8 T cells in Susac syndrome. Random hexamers were used to reverse transcribe the RNA input (roughly 0.5 to 1 ug). TCRdb reprocessed the immunoSEQ multiplex PCR reads with MiXCR, giving one entry per CDR3 protein. The top ten clones hold 0.15% to 0.2% of a sample with about 190,000 distinct CDR3 sequences, over 90% of them seen once. What was sequenced was CD8+ T cells from PBMCs. Receptors originate from a human donor with Susac syndrome.

J is TRBJ2-1 and V is TRBV27; 10 positions agree with TRBD2. Germline V gene sequence: CDR1 MNHEY, CDR2 SMNVEV (reference sequence). The CDR3 contains 12 residues. After removal of 6 bases from V and 9 bases from J, the junction contained 2 bases not matched to a gene. CDR3 bases: TGTGCCAGCAGACTAGCGGGGTCTGAGCAGTTCTTC. Translating it yields CASRLAGSEQFF.

V gene TRBV15 combines with J gene TRBJ1-2; 8 nucleotides agree with TRBD1. The germline V gene has CDR1 LNHNV and CDR2 YYDKDF (reference sequence). V lost 2 bases, J lost 3 bases, and 11 bases stayed unmatched. The CDR3 consists of 17 residues. DNA of the CDR3: TGTGCCACCAGCAGATCCCCGACAGGGGATTTGGACTATGGCTACACCTTC. Protein sequence: CATSRSPTGDLDYGYTF. The variable domain in full, completed from reference TRBV15 and TRBJ1-2, reads DAMVIQNPRYQVTQFGKPVTLSCSQTLNHNVMYWYQQKSSQAPKLLFHYYDKDFNNEADTPDNFQSRRPNTSFCFLDIRSPGLGDTAMYLCATSRSPTGDLDYGYTFGSGTRLTVV.

The chain has TRBV6-5 and TRBJ2-2; D might be TRBD2 (6 bases). Trimming left V 6 bases short and J 5 bases short, with 16 bases between. This CDR3 is 15 amino acids long. Germline assignment: CDR1 MNHEY and CDR2 SVGAGI. The CDR3 spells CASRTTGGETGELFF. The CDR3 DNA reads TGTGCCAGCAGGACGACGGGCGGGGAGACCGGGGAGCTGTTTTTT.

This chain connects TRBV27 to TRBJ2-5; D uncertain. The germline gives CDR1 MNHEY, CDR2 SMNVEV (reference sequence). The V end was cut by 9 bases, the J end by 5 bases, with 1 base between. This CDR3 region has 8 residues. CDR3 residues: CARETQYF. For the CDR3, the DNA is TGTGCCAGGGAGACCCAGTACTTC.

The V call is TRBV11-2, the J call TRBJ2-7, with TRBD2 matching over 11 bases. Unmatched junction bases numbered 8, after V lost 5 bases and J lost 5 bases. The CDR3 is 15 residues long. CDR1 and CDR2 from the germline V gene are SGHAT and FQNNGV. DNA for the CDR3: TGTGCCAGCAGCCCCATAGCGGGAGGGGCCGACGAGCAGTACTTC. It yields the protein CASSPIAGGADEQYF.

The V and J genes are TRBV27 and TRBJ1-5; D call uncertain. The CDR3 extends over 15 amino acids. Germline-derived CDR1 and CDR2 are MNHEY and SMNVEV (reference sequence). The V end lost 6 bases, the J end lost 1 base, and 13 bases lay between the germline ends. DNA for the CDR3: TGTGCCAGCAGCCTGCAGGAGGGAAGCAATCAGCCCCAGCATTTT. Amino acid sequence: CASSLQEGSNQPQHF.

The chain employs TRBV3-1 and TRBJ2-1; 11 bases match TRBD2. V was clipped by 0 bases and J by 8 bases; unmatched bases: 9. This CDR3 spans 17 amino acids. Germline V CDR1 and CDR2: LGHDT, YNNKEL (reference sequence). CDR3 protein: CASSQELAGVHFDEQFF. The CDR3 DNA reads TGTGCCAGCAGCCAAGAACTAGCGGGAGTTCATTTCGATGAGCAGTTCTTC.

This chain joins TRBV9 and TRBJ2-1, with TRBD1 matching 9 bases. J was trimmed by 4 bases and V by 3 bases; bases with no gene match: 5. The germline V gene encodes CDR1 SGDLS and CDR2 YYNGEE. The CDR3 totals 15 residues. As DNA, the CDR3 is TGTGCCAGCAGCGCTCCGGGACAGGGATACAATGAGCAGTTCTTC. Translating it yields CASSAPGQGYNEQFF.

The chain couples TRBV12-3 or TRBV12-4 to TRBJ1-4, with D tentatively TRBD1 (5 bases). The V gene lost 6 bases and the J gene lost 0 bases, with 8 bases spanning the gap. This CDR3 has 14 amino acids. CDR3 loop: CASRQGATNEKLFF. The CDR3 nucleotides are TGTGCCAGCAGGCAGGGAGCAACTAATGAAAAACTGTTTTTT.

This rearrangement joins TRBV9 to TRBJ2-6, with 7 nucleotides matching TRBD1. The germline gives CDR1 SGDLS, CDR2 YYNGEE. Unmatched junction bases numbered 3, after V lost 3 bases and J lost 0 bases. This CDR3 has 16 residues. This CDR3 reads CASSGQGFSGANVLTF. CDR3 in DNA: TGTGCCAGCAGCGGACAGGGTTTCTCTGGGGCCAACGTCCTGACTTTC.

V gene TRBV20-1 combines with J gene TRBJ2-6; D uncertain. Trimming took 6 bases from V and 0 from J, leaving 18 bases between them. The CDR3 consists of 17 residues. Looked up from germline, CDR1 is DFQATT and CDR2 is SNEGSKA (reference sequence). The DNA of the CDR3 is TGCAGTGCCGCCAGACTGACGGGCCTCTCTGGGGCCAACGTCCTGACTTTC. This codes for CSAARLTGLSGANVLTF.

The chain combines TRBV27 with TRBJ2-5; a possible D gene is TRBD2 (6 bases). This CDR3 spans 13 amino acids. V gave up 4 bases and J gave up 3 bases, with 9 bases separating them. Germline V gives CDR1 MNHEY, CDR2 SMNVEV (reference sequence). The CDR3 DNA is TGTGCCAGCAGTTCATGGGGGGAAGAGACCCAGTACTTC. Encoded protein: CASSSWGEETQYF.

The chain employs TRBV24-1 and TRBJ2-1, with 7 bases that match TRBD2. The V and J ends lost 10 bases and 6 bases, in that order; junction bases with no gene match: 8. Germline CDR1 reads KGHDR; CDR2 reads SFDVKD. The CDR3 totals 13 residues. Written as DNA, the CDR3 is TGTGCCACGAAGGGAGCGGGAAGCAATGAGCAGTTCTTC. Its protein product is CATKGAGSNEQFF.